This TCR beta chain was observed in a study of blood T cell repertoires in COVID-19 (dated by TCRdb to the early 2020s). Concerning the study at large: Samples from collaborators originated in the United States, Italy and Spain and spanned both the acute and convalescent phases of COVID-19. The material from the prospective study consisted of cDNA or gDNA derived from T cells, B-cell-depleted T cells, or PBMCs. Deeply sampled blood TCRbeta repertoires from subjects exposed to, actively infected with, or recovered from COVID-19 were included in the dataset. A freely available public database, intended as a resource for researchers studying the immune response to SARS-CoV-2, is where the repertoires were released. Samples came from the ongoing ImmuneRACE study (first 160 participants) plus 1,254 subjects from 6 global collaborators. A de-identified subject ID, COVID-19 status, age in years and sex were almost always included in the sample metadata. HLA class I and class II types, where available, came from metadata supplied by the sample provider rather than from assay-based typing.

The immunoSEQ Assay, a bias-controlled multiplex PCR, was used to amplify TCRbeta CDR3 regions from genomic DNA. On the authors' methods: Within the assay, amplification of reference gene primers was used to estimate how many nucleated cells each sample contained. To quantify the absolute abundance of each unique TCRbeta CDR3 rearrangement, sequence reads were collapsed and filtered. For each sample, productive Simpson clonality was calculated by taking the square root of Simpson's diversity index across productive rearrangements. TCRdb retrieved this table from immuneACCESS and kept in-frame rearrangements only. Not all clones are present; in checked studies, unresolved V genes account for under half, and no reason is known for the remainder. That table is the source of V, J and clone size, and D and trimming were worked out from the DNA. This sample has around 130,000 clones in its table, and over 80% of those were observed once. The ten largest clones take up about 10% of the sample.

Whole blood was collected in K2EDTA tubes by collaborating institutions according to the institutions' own protocols. For TCRbeta analysis, collaborators shipped samples as frozen whole blood, isolated PBMCs, or DNA extracted from either of those sample types. Overall study results and their limits: Clinical and demographic metadata were provided uncurated, with the amount varying by source and participant.

This clone turned up a few times. Its recognized antigen is unknown. No base qualities exist here, and no much larger clone lies one base off it. The germline V gene provides CDR1 MNHEY and CDR2 SVGAGI. V and J lose 6 bases and 0 bases, and a span of 14 bases separates them. Its CDR3 holds 15 amino acids, cysteine through phenylalanine. CDR3 DNA only is kept here, 45 bases in frame from base 1. The chain is made from TRBV6-5 and TRBJ1-2, and TRBD1 may be the D gene, going by 6 matching bases. The receptor's source is a woman of 80 years or more with acute or convalescent COVID-19. Sequencing was done on a sample of peripheral blood. The CDR3 region has the sequence CASSATGFTNYGYTF. The nucleotides read TGTGCCAGCAGCGCCACAGGGTTTACTAACTATGGCTACACCTTC.